The 15 T cell receptor beta chains presented below share a single source sample, sequenced in a study of blood T cell repertoires in COVID-19. TCRdb keeps only in-frame clones here, not all; method: immunoSEQ multiplex PCR. The table lists more than 65,000 clones, roughly four fifths of them singletons, with roughly a fifth in the top ten. The sample consisted of peripheral blood. The receptor set was obtained from a woman older than 75 with active or convalescent COVID-19.

In its sample, this clone was seen a few times. This sequence joins TRBV4-3 and TRBJ1-4; the match to TRBD1 covers 9 bases. Germline V gene data show CDR1 as LGHNA and CDR2 as YSLEER. V lost 2 bases to trimming and J lost 8 bases; unmatched junction nucleotides: 6. The CDR3 consists of 15 residues. The CDR3 spells CASSQKSGQGEKLFF. Here the CDR3 DNA reads TGCGCCAGCAGCCAAAAATCGGGACAGGGCGAAAAACTGTTTTTT.

The chain links TRBV7-8 to TRBJ2-7; 8 nucleotides match TRBD1. Germline trimming cut 2 bases from V and 0 bases from J; bases unmatched to any gene: 15. The CDR3 sequence is 19 residues long. Germline-derived CDR1 and CDR2 are SGHVS and FQNEAQ. The chain's CDR3 is CASSLPREGSGGFSYEQYF. The CDR3 DNA is TGTGCCAGCAGCTTACCCCGAGAGGGTTCAGGGGGCTTCTCCTACGAGCAGTACTTC.

This clone was picked up a small number of times. The chain recombines TRBV7-2 with TRBJ2-4; 8 bases align to TRBD1. The CDR3 consists of 18 residues. Germline V gene sequence: CDR1 SGHTA, CDR2 FQGNSA. V lost 5 bases to trimming and J lost 0 bases; unmatched junction nucleotides: 12. In nucleotides, the CDR3 is TGTGCCAGCAGCCCCAGGACAGGGCGCGGGGTAGCCAAAAACATTCAGTACTTC. This translates into CASSPRTGRGVAKNIQYF.

The chain couples TRBV6-2 or TRBV6-3 to TRBJ2-3; D is possibly TRBD2 (6 bases). The germline V and J ends were trimmed by 5 bases and 0 bases, with 12 bases remaining between them. CDR1 is MNHEY and CDR2 is SVGEGT in the germline V gene. CDR3 size: 15 residues. The CDR3 sequence is CASSRGTGSTDTQYF. CDR3 sequence (DNA): TGTGCCAGCAGTCGGGGGACGGGGAGCACAGATACGCAGTATTTT.

The CDR3 coding sequence is TGTGCCAGCAGCTCATACACCCAGGGAACTGGAAACACCATATATTTT. Translating gives CASSSYTQGTGNTIYF. The J gene is TRBJ1-3, the V gene TRBV11-1; D may be TRBD1 (5 bases). Trimming left V 4 bases short and J 2 bases short, with 15 bases between. Per germline, CDR1 SGHAT and CDR2 FQDESV (reference sequence). CDR3 length: 16 residues.

J is TRBJ2-1 and V is TRBV7-9; 10 positions match TRBD1. The trim removed 1 base at V and 4 bases at J, leaving 7 bases unmatched. This CDR3 is built from 17 residues. CDR1 and CDR2 (germline): SEHNR, FQNEAQ (reference sequence). CDR3 region: CASSLGWDRGLYNEQFF. The CDR3 DNA reads as TGTGCCAGCAGCTTAGGGTGGGACAGGGGATTATACAATGAGCAGTTCTTC. Full variable domain (outside the CDR3, taken from reference TRBV7-9 and TRBJ2-1): DTGVSQNPRHKITKRGQNVTFRCDPISEHNRLYWYRQTLGQGPEFLTYFQNEAQLEKSRLLSDRFSAERPKGSFSTLEIQRTEQGDSAMYLCASSLGWDRGLYNEQFFGPGTRLTVL.

The V and J genes are TRBV12-3 or TRBV12-4 and TRBJ2-1, with D perhaps TRBD2 (7 bases). The CDR3 spans 13 residues. The ends were cut back, 6 bases at V and 12 bases at J, with 18 bases in the middle. The CDR3 protein is CASSQPGVAGQFF. The CDR3 DNA follows: TGTGCCAGCAGCCAGCCAGGGGTAGCGGGGCAGTTCTTC.

The J gene is TRBJ1-2, the V gene TRBV19, with 10 bases fitting TRBD1. The length of the CDR3 is 18 residues. V shed 3 bases and J 0 bases; nucleotides not matched to a gene: 10. In germline, CDR1 is LNHDA, CDR2 SQIVND (reference sequence). CDR3 residues: CASSIASGTGEPNYGYTF. The CDR3 nucleotides read TGTGCCAGTAGTATCGCTTCCGGGACAGGGGAACCTAACTATGGCTACACCTTC.

The chain recombines TRBV6-1 with TRBJ2-7; D call uncertain. The CDR3 is made up of 13 amino acids. Germline V gene lookup returns CDR1 MNHNS and CDR2 SASEGT. Trimming removed 2 bases from V and 5 bases from J, with 10 bases in between. The CDR3 is CASSEIRGDEQYF. The CDR3 DNA follows: TGTGCCAGCAGTGAAATACGAGGAGACGAGCAGTACTTC.

The V and J genes are TRBV7-6 and TRBJ2-3, with 10 bases lining up with TRBD1. J gave up 3 bases and V 1 base, and 4 bases lay outside the gene matches. This CDR3 is 16 amino acids long. Germline assignment: CDR1 SGHVS and CDR2 FNYEAQ. CDR3 in amino acids: CASSLGTGGGTDTQYF. The CDR3 nucleotides are TGTGCCAGCAGCTTAGGGACAGGGGGGGGGACAGATACGCAGTATTTT.

This clone was seen a single time. The V gene is TRBV28, the J gene TRBJ2-5; possibly TRBD2 for D (6 bases). Per the germline V gene, CDR1 is MDHEN and CDR2 is SYDVKM. CDR3 length equals 16 residues. V was trimmed by 4 bases and J by 2 bases, leaving 17 bases between them. CDR3 loop: CASSSTRGLPQETQYF. The CDR3 region has the DNA TGTGCCAGCAGTTCCACTAGGGGACTGCCACAAGAGACCCAGTACTTC.

The rearrangement uses TRBV7-9 and TRBJ1-1, with D uncertain. Looked up from germline, CDR1 is SEHNR and CDR2 is FQNEAQ (reference sequence). The CDR3 has 15 amino acids. The V end was cut by 2 bases, the J end by 5 bases, with 15 bases between. For the CDR3, the DNA is TGTGCCAGCAGCTTAACTACTCCGGGTAGAACTGAAGCTTTCTTT. It yields the protein CASSLTTPGRTEAFF. The full variable domain, with the rest looked up from reference TRBV7-9 and TRBJ1-1, is DTGVSQNPRHKITKRGQNVTFRCDPISEHNRLYWYRQTLGQGPEFLTYFQNEAQLEKSRLLSDRFSAERPKGSFSTLEIQRTEQGDSAMYLCASSLTTPGRTEAFFGQGTRLTVV.

This clone was detected only once. The chain couples TRBV4-3 to TRBJ1-4; TRBD1 matches 7 bases. Looked up from germline, CDR1 is LGHNA and CDR2 is YSLEER. The CDR3 has 16 amino acids. With 0 bases clipped from V and 8 bases from J, the junction kept 9 bases outside the gene matches. The CDR3 DNA reads as TGCGCCAGCAGCCAAGATTTGGAGGGGGCAGGAGAAAAACTGTTTTTT. Translated, it gives CASSQDLEGAGEKLFF.

This clone appeared a few times. This sequence joins TRBV10-3 and TRBJ2-3, with 9 nucleotides matching TRBD1. Trimming removed 10 bases from V and 3 bases from J; junction bases left unmatched: 8. This CDR3 is 14 amino acids long. Germline V gene sequence: CDR1 ENHRY, CDR2 SYGVKD. CDR3 sequence (DNA): TGTGCCACGCGAGCGGGACAGGGTACAGATACGCAGTATTTT. Amino acid sequence: CATRAGQGTDTQYF.

The V gene is TRBV9, the J gene TRBJ1-5; D is possibly TRBD1 (6 bases). With 0 bases removed from V and 0 bases from J, the gap between germline ends came to 16 bases. Looked up from germline, CDR1 is SGDLS and CDR2 is YYNGEE. There are 18 residues in the CDR3. Here the CDR3 reads CASSVGPGTRYSNQPQHF. Here the CDR3 DNA reads TGTGCCAGCAGCGTAGGGCCCGGGACAAGATATAGCAATCAGCCCCAGCATTTT.